What follows describes a single T cell receptor beta chain. Antigen specificity is unknown. 13 Jbeta primers and 60 Vbeta primers were used for the PCR. Per the study methods: An analysis that came later counted 77 million or so unique TCR beta chains, approximately 12 million shared. Sequencing was performed with immunoSEQ multiplex PCR; in TCRdb, only in-frame clones are kept and a portion is missing. The V and J calls and the clone size are those of that table, but D and trimming were determined from the DNA. The listing contains about 67,000 clones. Trimming removed 2 bases from V and 3 bases from J; junction bases left unmatched: 7. This CDR3 is built from 17 residues. The germline V gene has CDR1 MNHEY and CDR2 SMNVEV (reference sequence). This entry comes from a study of cytomegalovirus exposure and HLA in healthy donors. Study observations and caveats: A later analysis showed HLA-associated TCR beta chains outstripping equally common others in clonal expansion. Researchers left out some V segments, among them TRBV6-2 and TRBV6-3, as indistinguishable.

V gene TRBV27 combines with J gene TRBJ1-5; 10 bases match TRBD1. The material sequenced was PBMCs. This TCR came from a middle-aged woman in good health and CMV-seropositive. The CDR3 region has the DNA TGTGCCAGCAGTTTACGATCCGGGACAGGGGTCAATCAGCCCCAGCATTTT. It specifies CASSLRSGTGVNQPQHF.